This entry lists 22 T cell receptor beta chains sequenced from one sample in a study of OX40 agonist ivuxolimab in advanced cancers. Some clones are missing from TCRdb's copy, which holds only in-frame ones; the method was immunoSEQ multiplex PCR. The top ten clones hold over 1.1% of a sample with some 96,000 clones, 70% to 85% of them seen once. The sample consisted of CD4+ or CD8+ T cells sorted from blood, taken in a trial of the OX40 agonist ivuxolimab. All receptors come from an adult with an advanced solid tumor such as melanoma, head and neck, liver or kidney cancer.

The chain has TRBV5-1 and TRBJ1-1; D might be TRBD1 (6 bases). Germline loops: CDR1 SGHRS, CDR2 YFSETQ. The CDR3 loop spans 13 amino acids. Trimming took off 4 bases at V and 5 bases at J, with 12 bases between the two ends. CDR3 nucleotide sequence: TGCGCCAGCAGCAATTACAGGGAAACTGAAGCTTTCTTT. Its protein product is CASSNYRETEAFF.

This chain's CDR3 is CASSDIGLAKNIQYF. DNA of the CDR3: TGTGCCAGCAGTGACATCGGGCTAGCCAAAAACATTCAGTACTTC. The chain combines TRBV6-1 with TRBJ2-4; no reliable D call. Trimming took off 3 bases at V and 0 bases at J, with 9 bases between the two ends. From germline, CDR1 is MNHNS and CDR2 SASEGT. CDR3 length: 15 amino acids.

In this sample, this clone turned up a few times. This chain connects TRBV6-5 to TRBJ1-1, with D hard to call. CDR1 is MNHEY and CDR2 is SVGAGI in the germline V gene. Trimming removed 6 bases from V and 7 bases from J, with 9 bases in between. This CDR3 contains 11 residues. The DNA for the CDR3 is TGTGCCAGCAGCCGCGACGGTGAAGCTTTCTTT. Translation: CASSRDGEAFF.

This clone occurred once. The chain couples TRBV6-1 to TRBJ1-5; maybe TRBD1 (6 bases). Trimming left V 1 base short and J 3 bases short, with 10 bases between. CDR1 and CDR2 from the germline V gene are MNHNS and SASEGT. The CDR3 has 15 residues. This CDR3 reads CASSEGGGNNQPQHF. The CDR3 DNA follows: TGTGCCAGCAGTGAAGGAGGGGGAAACAATCAGCCCCAGCATTTT.

The rearrangement uses TRBV25-1 and TRBJ2-7; 8 bases match TRBD2. This CDR3 has 14 residues. The V gene end was trimmed by 8 bases and the J gene end by 3 bases; junction bases not matched to a gene: 9. Germline assignment: CDR1 MGHDK and CDR2 SYGVNS. CDR3: CASQGLGGFYEQYF. CDR3 nucleotide sequence: TGTGCCAGCCAGGGACTAGGGGGTTTCTACGAGCAGTACTTC.

The V gene is TRBV5-4, the J gene TRBJ2-1, with D tentatively TRBD1 (6 bases). Between the trimmed V and J ends, which lost 4 bases and 0 bases, there was a span of 11 bases. The germline gives CDR1 SGHNT, CDR2 YYREEE (reference sequence). This CDR3 has 15 residues. CDR3 sequence reads: CASSPTGSSYNEQFF. CDR3 sequence (DNA): TGTGCCAGCAGCCCCACAGGGAGCTCCTACAATGAGCAGTTCTTC.

This chain joins TRBV28 and TRBJ1-2, with D unresolved. The V gene's germline CDR1 is MDHEN and CDR2 SYDVKM. The CDR3 is made up of 14 amino acids. V gave up 6 bases and J gave up 4 bases, with 15 bases separating them. The CDR3, as DNA: TGTGCCAGCAGACCTGGGAGGCCAGGCTATGGCTACACCTTC. This sequence encodes CASRPGRPGYGYTF.

This chain connects TRBV11-2 to TRBJ1-4, with D maybe TRBD1 (6 bases). The CDR3 totals 15 residues. CDR1 is SGHAT and CDR2 is FQNNGV in the germline V gene. V dropped 4 bases and J dropped 5 bases, with 14 bases sitting between them. This chain's CDR3 is CASSSPGGGNEKLFF. The CDR3 DNA sequence: TGTGCCAGCAGCTCCCCCGGGGGGGGCAATGAAAAACTGTTTTTT.

The V gene is TRBV9, the J gene TRBJ2-2; 8 nucleotides match TRBD1. V gave up 0 bases and J gave up 7 bases; unmatched junction bases: 5. Germline loops: CDR1 SGDLS, CDR2 YYNGEE. This CDR3 contains 15 residues. In DNA, the CDR3 is TGTGCCAGCAGCGTAGTCGGGACAGGCTACGGGGAGCTGTTTTTT. This encodes CASSVVGTGYGELFF.

The chain links TRBV6-4 to TRBJ2-7, with D perhaps given as TRBD1 or TRBD2 (5 bases each). CDR3 length: 12 amino acids. CDR1 is MRHNA, CDR2 SNTAGT, per germline. Trimming took off 6 bases at V and 2 bases at J, with 8 bases between the two ends. CDR3 region: CASSWDPYEQYF. As DNA, the CDR3 is TGTGCCAGCAGCTGGGACCCCTACGAGCAGTACTTC.

This clone appeared a few times. This sequence joins TRBV5-4 and TRBJ2-1; D not certain. Per germline, CDR1 SGHNT and CDR2 YYREEE (reference sequence). V gave up 5 bases and J gave up 11 bases, with 14 bases separating them. The CDR3 contains 12 residues. The DNA of the CDR3 is TGTGCCAGCAGTCGCGACCAAATCCAGCAGTTCTTC. It specifies CASSRDQIQQFF.

The chain carries TRBV6-5 and TRBJ1-2, with no clear D. Germline V gene sequence: CDR1 MNHEY, CDR2 SVGAGI. The CDR3 is made up of 12 amino acids. Trimming left V 3 bases short and J 5 bases short, with 7 bases between. The CDR3 spells CASSYTAYGYTF. In DNA, the CDR3 is TGTGCCAGCAGTTATACAGCTTATGGCTACACCTTC.

J is TRBJ2-1 and V is TRBV27; TRBD2 might be the D (6 bases). This CDR3 has 17 amino acids. The V and J ends lost 7 bases and 5 bases respectively, with 24 bases between them. Germline V gives CDR1 MNHEY, CDR2 SMNVEV (reference sequence). In DNA form, the CDR3 reads TGTGCCAGCACCGCCTGGAGGGGTAGCGGACTAAACAATGAGCAGTTCTTC. Translating it yields CASTAWRGSGLNNEQFF.

This chain uses TRBV28 with TRBJ1-2; D unclear. Trimming removed 4 bases at V and 4 bases at J, with 10 bases between. Germline V gives CDR1 MDHEN, CDR2 SYDVKM. CDR3 length: 13 amino acids. The CDR3 loop is CASSYKVIYGYTF. In nucleotides, the CDR3 is TGTGCCAGCAGTTATAAGGTGATCTATGGCTACACCTTC.

This clone was detected only a few times. The gene calls are TRBV4-2 and TRBJ1-5; no firm D call. The CDR3 has 16 amino acids. The germline gives CDR1 LGHNA, CDR2 YNFKEQ. Trimming removed 0 bases at V and 5 bases at J, with 14 bases between. CDR3: CASSQEVSTPYQPQHF. CDR3 DNA sequence: TGTGCCAGCAGCCAAGAAGTAAGCACGCCCTATCAGCCCCAGCATTTT.

This rearrangement joins TRBV6-5 to TRBJ1-5; no definite D call. CDR1 MNHEY and CDR2 SVGAGI come from the germline V gene. The germline V and J ends were trimmed by 5 bases and 5 bases, with 10 bases remaining between them. The CDR3 spans 13 residues. The CDR3 nucleotides are TGTGCCAGCAGTACAAGAAAACATCAGCCCCAGCATTTT. Amino acid sequence: CASSTRKHQPQHF.

This rearrangement joins TRBV11-1 to TRBJ1-1, with a tentative D call TRBD1 (5 bases). This CDR3 region has 13 residues. CDR1 SGHAT and CDR2 FQDESV come from the germline V gene (reference sequence). V was trimmed by 9 bases and J by 3 bases, leaving 14 bases between them. The CDR3 region is CASSASRDTEAFF. The DNA of the CDR3 is TGTGCCAGTTCTGCCAGCAGGGACACTGAAGCTTTCTTT.

This sequence joins TRBV6-1 and TRBJ2-3, with D perhaps TRBD1 (5 bases). Looked up from germline, CDR1 is MNHNS and CDR2 is SASEGT. This CDR3 has 14 residues. Between the trimmed V and J ends, which lost 6 bases and 2 bases, there was a span of 12 bases. CDR3 residues: CASRSQVPTDTQYF. CDR3 nucleotide sequence: TGTGCCAGCAGATCACAGGTCCCCACAGATACGCAGTATTTT.

This clone has only a few counts. This chain joins TRBV19 and TRBJ2-2; 10 nucleotides match TRBD1. The CDR3 extends over 17 amino acids. With V trimmed by 6 bases and J by 6 bases, 13 bases remained unmatched. In germline, CDR1 is LNHDA, CDR2 SQIVND (reference sequence). CDR3 region: CASRTGGAGVIAGELFF. The CDR3 DNA sequence: TGTGCCAGTAGGACAGGGGGCGCTGGGGTGATCGCCGGGGAGCTGTTTTTT.

In DNA, the CDR3 is TGTGCCAGCAGCTTAGCTATGATGGTTACTGAAGCTTTCTTT. As protein: CASSLAMMVTEAFF. The rearrangement joins TRBV7-8 to TRBJ1-1; no clear D. The CDR3 is made up of 14 amino acids. From germline, CDR1 is SGHVS and CDR2 FQNEAQ. Trimming stripped 0 bases from V and 5 bases from J, with 10 bases between. The full variable domain, with the rest looked up from reference TRBV7-8 and TRBJ1-1, is GAGVSQSPRYKVAKRGQDVALRCDPISGHVSLFWYQQALGQGPEFLTYFQNEAQLDKSGLPSDRFFAERPEGSVSTLKIQRTQQEDSAVYLCASSLAMMVTEAFFGQGTRLTVV.

The chain couples TRBV20-1 to TRBJ2-7, with D possibly being TRBD2 (5 bases). The CDR3 sequence is 11 residues long. V lost 5 bases, J lost 9 bases, and 14 bases lay in between. The germline gives CDR1 DFQATT, CDR2 SNEGSKA (reference sequence). The DNA of the CDR3 is TGCAGTGCTCGAGTGAGGGAAGCGCAGTACTTC. Its translation is CSARVREAQYF.

The chain employs TRBV29-1 and TRBJ2-5; D not certain. Trimming stripped 4 bases from V and 2 bases from J, with 8 bases between. Per the germline V gene, CDR1 is SQVTM and CDR2 is ANQGSEA. The CDR3 is 12 residues long. CDR3 in DNA: TGCAGCGTTGGGGTACAGCAAGAGACCCAGTACTTC. Amino acid sequence: CSVGVQQETQYF.